This T cell receptor (beta chain) was identified during a study of T cell responses to AZD1222 COVID-19 vaccine. Study conclusions and caveats: Repertoires were obtained only post-peak T cell response.

With regard to this clone: Its antigen remains unidentified.

There are 16 residues in the CDR3. V shed 2 bases, J shed 8 bases, and the junction held 13 bases outside the gene matches. In germline, CDR1 is MDHEN, CDR2 SYDVKM. The method was immunoSEQ multiplex PCR; TCRdb's version includes in-frame clones alone and lacks a portion of them. This sample has 100,000 to 150,000 clones, with 80% to 90% found just once. The source material was peripheral blood, sampled on day 0 of AZD1222 vaccination. The V and J genes are TRBV28 and TRBJ1-2; 8 bases line up with TRBD1. The sequence was collected from an adult in good health. The CDR3 reads CASSLAGTGYTGGYTF. Here the CDR3 DNA reads TGTGCCAGCAGTTTAGCTGGGACAGGTTATACGGGAGGCTACACCTTC.